The 21 T cell receptor beta chains below come from one sample, sequenced in a study of shared clonotypes between healthy human individuals. The protocol was immunoSEQ multiplex PCR, while the TCRdb copy is restricted to in-frame clones and leaves out a portion. The sample carries around 1,100,000 clones, about 80% recorded once. The specimen was memory CD4+ T cells from PBMCs. Regarding subset: CD45RA-negative fraction. The receptors here all came from a man younger than 30 in good health. Some clones in this sample may be carry-over from other donors' samples.

This rearrangement joins TRBV5-4 to TRBJ2-7; D is perhaps TRBD2 (7 bases). Trimming shortened V by 4 bases and J by 0 bases, and 17 bases separated the two germline ends. CDR1 and CDR2 from the germline V gene are SGHNT and YYREEE (reference sequence). The CDR3 spans 16 residues. This CDR3 reads CASSRPGGPSSYEQYF. The CDR3 bases are TGTGCCAGCAGCCGTCCCGGGGGGCCCAGCTCCTACGAGCAGTACTTC.

Turning to this clone: Different DNA sequences within this sample yield the same CDR3. This chain connects TRBV18 to TRBJ2-1, with D unresolved. V shed 0 bases and J shed 6 bases, with 3 bases lying between them. The germline V gene encodes CDR1 KGHSH and CDR2 LQKENI. There are 12 residues in the CDR3. The CDR3 loop reads CASSPPGNEQFF. Here the CDR3 DNA reads TGTGCCAGCTCACCACCCGGCAATGAGCAGTTCTTC.

The chain links TRBV7-8 to TRBJ2-3, with no clear D. This CDR3 spans 12 amino acids. The V gene's germline CDR1 is SGHVS and CDR2 FQNEAQ. Trimming left V 4 bases short and J 5 bases short, with 7 bases between. In nucleotides, the CDR3 is TGTGCCAGCAGCTACCCCGGAGATACGCAGTATTTT. Translating it yields CASSYPGDTQYF.

J is TRBJ1-1 and V is TRBV9; TRBD1 aligns across 8 bases. Trimming at V came to 4 bases and at J to 5 bases, leaving 1 base not matched to a gene. Germline-derived CDR1 and CDR2 are SGDLS and YYNGEE. This CDR3 has 12 residues. CDR3 nucleotide sequence: TGTGCCAGCAGCACAGGGGGGACTGAAGCTTTCTTT. This gives the protein CASSTGGTEAFF. Based on the CDR3 plus reference TRBV9 and TRBJ1-1, the full variable domain is DSGVTQTPKHLITATGQRVTLRCSPRSGDLSVYWYQQSLDQGLQFLIQYYNGEERAKGNILERFSAQQFPDLHSELNLSSLELGDSALYFCASSTGGTEAFFGQGTRLTVV.

V is TRBV10-1 and J is TRBJ1-5; 10 bases fit TRBD1. The CDR3 contains 18 residues. Germline-derived CDR1 and CDR2 are WNHNN and SYGVQD (reference sequence). V shed 5 bases, J shed 2 bases, and the junction held 12 bases outside the gene matches. The CDR3 sequence: CASSTGDRGLGGNQPQHF. Here the CDR3 DNA reads TGCGCCAGCAGTACAGGGGACAGGGGATTAGGGGGCAATCAGCCCCAGCATTTT.

The chain carries TRBV4-1 and TRBJ2-1, with 10 bases matching TRBD1. With 0 bases clipped from V and 6 bases from J, the junction kept 5 bases outside the gene matches. The germline gives CDR1 MGHRA, CDR2 YSYEKL. The length of the CDR3 is 16 residues. CDR3 protein: CASSQDGTGDVNEQFF. In DNA, the CDR3 is TGCGCCAGCAGCCAAGACGGGACAGGGGATGTCAATGAGCAGTTCTTC.

CDR3 in amino acids: CASSLLVSPDTQYF. In DNA, the CDR3 is TGTGCCAGCAGCTTATTAGTTAGTCCAGATACGCAGTATTTT. The chain carries TRBV7-8 and TRBJ2-3; no firm D call. The CDR3 length is 14 residues. Trimming left V 2 bases short and J 4 bases short, with 10 bases between. Germline lookup yields CDR1 SGHVS and CDR2 FQNEAQ.

This clone showed up just a few times. The genes are TRBV15 and TRBJ2-1; 7 nucleotides line up with TRBD2. CDR3 length equals 18 residues. Looked up from germline, CDR1 is LNHNV and CDR2 is YYDKDF (reference sequence). The J segment lost 8 bases and the V segment lost 0 bases, leaving 16 bases of the junction unmatched. The CDR3 nucleotides read TGTGCCACCAGCAGAGATTATGGGACTAAGGGGCGCCGGGATGAGCAGTTCTTC. It codes for CATSRDYGTKGRRDEQFF. The full variable domain, with the rest looked up from reference TRBV15 and TRBJ2-1, is DAMVIQNPRYQVTQFGKPVTLSCSQTLNHNVMYWYQQKSSQAPKLLFHYYDKDFNNEADTPDNFQSRRPNTSFCFLDIRSPGLGDTAMYLCATSRDYGTKGRRDEQFFGPGTRLTVL.

The chain uses TRBV23-1 and TRBJ2-6; 9 bases line up with TRBD1. TRBV23-1 is known as an ORF, though its function is uncertain. This CDR3 comprises 19 residues. Trimming at V came to 3 bases and at J to 0 bases, leaving 9 bases not matched to a gene. The CDR3 nucleotides are TGCGCCAGCAGTCACCATGACAGGGGGATCCCCTCTGGGGCCAACGTCCTGACTTTC. Protein sequence: CASSHHDRGIPSGANVLTF.

This clone occurred once. The CDR3 sequence: CASSWDRSRNEQFF. Here the CDR3 DNA reads TGTGCCAGCAGCTGGGACAGGAGCCGGAATGAGCAGTTCTTC. The V gene is TRBV6-1, the J gene TRBJ2-1; 8 positions agree with TRBD1. This CDR3 spans 14 amino acids. Germline lookup yields CDR1 MNHNS and CDR2 SASEGT. The J segment lost 7 bases and the V segment lost 6 bases, leaving 8 bases of the junction unmatched.

The chain uses TRBV6-1 and TRBJ2-7; 11 positions match TRBD2. CDR3 size: 13 residues. Per germline, CDR1 MNHNS and CDR2 SASEGT. The V and J ends lost 7 bases and 2 bases, in that order; junction bases with no gene match: 1. The CDR3 bases are TGTGCCAGCAAACTAGCGGGGGCCTACGAGCAGTACTTC. The encoded protein is CASKLAGAYEQYF.

V and J are TRBV11-2 and TRBJ1-3; TRBD1 might be the D (5 bases). CDR1 is SGHAT and CDR2 is FQNNGV in the germline V gene. The CDR3 is 17 amino acids. V gave up 1 base and J gave up 2 bases, with 15 bases separating them. The CDR3 sequence: CASSLGQGRDAGNTIYF. The CDR3 coding sequence is TGTGCCAGCAGCTTAGGGCAGGGCAGGGATGCTGGAAACACCATATATTTT.

Remarks on this clone: One base away lies a much larger clone, so this may be a sequencing read error. The chain combines TRBV9 with TRBJ1-2; 7 bases match TRBD1. Unmatched junction bases numbered 2, after V lost 4 bases and J lost 2 bases. CDR1 is SGDLS, CDR2 YYNGEE, per germline. The CDR3 spans 13 residues. The CDR3 sequence is CASSQGQNYGYTF. CDR3 nucleotide sequence: TGTGCCAGCAGCCAGGGACAGAACTATGGCTACACCTTC.

This clone was seen only a few times. The chain has TRBV7-9 and TRBJ1-2, with D unresolved. The germline CDR1 and CDR2 sequences are SEHNR and FQNEAQ (reference sequence). This CDR3 is 13 amino acids long. V was clipped by 5 bases and J by 4 bases, with 11 bases between them. CDR3 sequence reads: CASSPGGFYGYTF. The CDR3, as DNA: TGTGCCAGCAGCCCGGGAGGGTTCTATGGCTACACCTTC.

This clone appeared once. The chain couples TRBV5-5 to TRBJ1-1, with unresolved D. The length of the CDR3 is 14 residues. Germline values: CDR1 SGHKS, CDR2 YYEKEE (reference sequence). Between the trimmed V and J ends, which lost 0 bases and 7 bases, there was a span of 13 bases. CDR3 sequence: CASSLAQRVNEAFF. CDR3 DNA: TGTGCCAGCAGCTTGGCCCAAAGGGTCAATGAAGCTTTCTTT.

This rearrangement joins TRBV27 to TRBJ1-1; TRBD1 might be the D (5 bases). V lost 6 bases to trimming and J lost 6 bases, with 8 bases between them. CDR3 size: 11 residues. Germline CDR1 and CDR2: MNHEY and SMNVEV (reference sequence). CDR3 protein: CASRSRAEAFF. In DNA form, the CDR3 reads TGTGCCAGCAGGAGCAGGGCTGAAGCTTTCTTT.

The chain carries TRBV29-1 and TRBJ1-2, with 12 bases that match TRBD1. CDR1 SQVTM and CDR2 ANQGSEA come from the germline V gene. The CDR3 contains 15 residues. Losses at the gene ends were 1 base for V and 8 bases for J; bases not matched to a gene: 8. CDR3 coding DNA: TGCAGCGTTGAAGTGTCCGGGACAGGGGGCTGGGGCTACACCTTC. Amino acid sequence: CSVEVSGTGGWGYTF.

This clone has at least ten counts. The chain recombines TRBV7-2 with TRBJ2-1, with a weak D call TRBD2 (6 bases). The V end lost 3 bases, the J end lost 4 bases, and 19 bases lay between the germline ends. Per the germline V gene, CDR1 is SGHTA and CDR2 is FQGNSA. The CDR3 length is 17 residues. The CDR3 sequence is CASSFPEGGQQYNEQFF. DNA for the CDR3: TGTGCCAGCAGCTTTCCCGAGGGAGGTCAACAATACAATGAGCAGTTCTTC. Using reference TRBV7-2 and TRBJ2-1 for the parts outside the CDR3, the full variable domain is GAGVSQSPSNKVTEKGKDVELRCDPISGHTALYWYRQSLGQGLEFLIYFQGNSAPDKSGLPSDRFSAERTGGSVSTLTIQRTQQEDSAVYLCASSFPEGGQQYNEQFFGPGTRLTVL.

The chain recombines TRBV7-3 with TRBJ2-5; 11 bases are shared with TRBD1. V was pared by 5 bases and J by 7 bases, with 6 bases of the junction left unmatched. The germline V gene encodes CDR1 SGHTA and CDR2 FQGTGA. The CDR3 has 14 amino acids. This CDR3 reads CASSPGQGARTQYF. CDR3 sequence (DNA): TGTGCCAGCAGCCCAGGACAGGGGGCCCGGACCCAGTACTTC.

The V call is TRBV9, the J call TRBJ2-6; D is undetermined. This CDR3 comprises 18 residues. The V and J ends lost 4 bases and 2 bases respectively, with 19 bases between them. Germline V gene sequence: CDR1 SGDLS, CDR2 YYNGEE. CDR3 nucleotides: TGTGCCAGCAGCCCTCGCCACTACAAGGACCCTGGGGCCAACGTCCTGACTTTC. Protein product: CASSPRHYKDPGANVLTF. The whole variable domain, remainder taken from reference TRBV9 and TRBJ2-6, is DSGVTQTPKHLITATGQRVTLRCSPRSGDLSVYWYQQSLDQGLQFLIQYYNGEERAKGNILERFSAQQFPDLHSELNLSSLELGDSALYFCASSPRHYKDPGANVLTFGAGSRLTVL.

The chain uses TRBV28 and TRBJ1-4; 10 bases are shared with TRBD1. The CDR3 length is 18 residues. V was pared by 5 bases and J by 0 bases, with 9 bases of the junction left unmatched. Per the germline V gene, CDR1 is MDHEN and CDR2 is SYDVKM. The CDR3 spells CASSPAGTGVTTNEKLFF. The DNA for the CDR3 is TGTGCCAGCAGTCCGGCCGGGACAGGGGTTACAACTAATGAAAAACTGTTTTTT.